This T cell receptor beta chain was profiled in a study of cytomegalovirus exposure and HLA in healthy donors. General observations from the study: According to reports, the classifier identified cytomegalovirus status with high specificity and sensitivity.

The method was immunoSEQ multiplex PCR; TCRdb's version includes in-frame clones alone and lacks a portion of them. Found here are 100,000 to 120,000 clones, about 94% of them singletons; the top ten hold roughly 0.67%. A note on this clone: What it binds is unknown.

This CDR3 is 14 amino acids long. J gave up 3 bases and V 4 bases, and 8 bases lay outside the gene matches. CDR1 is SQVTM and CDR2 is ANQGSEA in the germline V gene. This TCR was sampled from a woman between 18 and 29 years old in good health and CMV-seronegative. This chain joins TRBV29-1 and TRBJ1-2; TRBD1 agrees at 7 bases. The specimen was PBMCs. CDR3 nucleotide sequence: TGCAGCGTTGGGGGTGGCCAGGGGGACTATGGCTACACCTTC. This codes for CSVGGGQGDYGYTF.